Given below is one TCR beta chain in context. The antigen remains undetermined. Assay used: immunoSEQ multiplex PCR; TCRdb lists only in-frame clones, some missing. This table holds around 140,000 clones, more than 85% found once. The CDR3 length is 12 residues. In germline, CDR1 is LGHNA, CDR2 YSLEER. V was cut by 5 bases and J by 2 bases, with 6 bases left in between. These data are taken from a study of T cell responses to AZD1222 COVID-19 vaccine. General study findings and limits: Dominant CD4 TCR responses targeted spike regions 160-218 and 743-854. Only a handful of AZD1222 recipients tested seropositive at baseline. Vaccination with two AZD1222 doses was followed by a rise in Spike-specific TCR breadth and depth. The sample set comprised mostly white British donors with more females, and clonal diversity was possibly underestimated.

The sequence was obtained from an adult in good health. The chain is built from TRBV4-3 and TRBJ1-2; D ambiguous. This material consisted of peripheral blood, taken on day 0 of AZD1222 vaccination. CDR3 nucleotide sequence: TGCGCCAGCAGCGGCAGGAACTATGGCTACACCTTC. It specifies CASSGRNYGYTF.